The clone carrying this T cell receptor (beta chain) was counted only a few times. The antigen is unknown. The entry originates in a study of T-cell memory formation after mild COVID-19. Overall study results and limits: Researchers could not confirm that second-wave clones peaking on day 37 targeted SARS-CoV-2. Day 15 to 85 contracting clones showed balanced CD4/CD8; day 15 to 37 expanders favored CD4+. The finding that pre-infection memory included some responding clones suggested that cross-reactive memory joined.

Constant-segment primers served in 5'RACE that generated TCR alpha and TCR beta cDNA libraries bearing sample barcodes and UMIs. TCRdb reprocessed the 5' RACE reads via MiXCR and lists one record per CDR3 protein. The sample contains 250,000 to 300,000 distinct CDR3 sequences, 15% to 20% of which appear only once. The length of the CDR3 is 14 residues. CDR1 is LNHDA and CDR2 is SQIVND in the germline V gene (reference sequence). V was pared by 8 bases and J by 5 bases, with 7 bases of the junction left unmatched. The TCR comes from a man in his late teens or twenties who had mild COVID-19 (a few samples of this study predate the infection). Cell type and time point are not known. Input material: PBMCs or a T cell subset sorted from them (not recorded which). The chain uses TRBV19 and TRBJ2-1, with 9 bases fitting TRBD2. CDR3 nucleotides: TGTGCCAGTTCTCGCGGGGGGGCTCACAATGAGCAGTTCTTC. Its translation: CASSRGGAHNEQFF.